These T cell receptor beta chains were read from a single sample in a study of human versus mouse CDR3 diversity and MHC coevolution. The data were produced by immunoSEQ multiplex PCR, yet TCRdb's version contains in-frame clones alone and is incomplete. The sample lists tens of thousands of clones, 80% to 95% occurring once. Input material: naive CD4+ T cells from blood. The receptors derive from a person between 25 and 70 years old in good health. Both conserved end residues are part of each CDR3. Each record gives: D gene, J gene, V gene, CDR3 DNA, CDR3 protein. A D gene is named only where the DNA matches it firmly.

>TRBD1|TRBJ1-2|TRBV19
TGTGCCAGTACACCCTGGGACAGAGGATACAACTATGACTACACCTTC
CASTPWDRGYNYDYTF
>TRBD1|TRBJ2-2|TRBV19
TGTGCCAGTAGTATACACGGACAGGGGGCCCACACCGGGGAGCTGTTTTTT
CASSIHGQGAHTGELFF
>.|TRBJ2-5|TRBV18
TGTGCCAGCTCACCACCGGACAGACAAGAGACCCAGTACTTC
CASSPPDRQETQYF
>.|TRBJ1-6|TRBV7-9
TGTGCCAGCAGCCCCGGGACAAATAATTCACCCCTCCACTTT
CASSPGTNNSPLHF
>.|TRBJ2-7|TRBV19
TGTGCCAGTAGCTCGGGGACCTACGAGCAGTACTTC
CASSSGTYEQYF
>.|TRBJ1-5|TRBV18
TGTGCCAGCTCACCACGGCAGGGCAATCAGCCCCAGCATTTT
CASSPRQGNQPQHF
>.|TRBJ2-5|TRBV9
TGTGCCAGCAGCGTAGCCTCCGGCCGGGGGGAGACCCAGTACTTC
CASSVASGRGETQYF
>TRBD2|TRBJ2-1|TRBV10-3
TGTGCCATCAGTGTGCAGCGGGAGGGCCCTAGTGAGCAGTTCTTC
CAISVQREGPSEQFF
>.|TRBJ2-1|TRBV6-6
TGTGCCAGCAGTTACGTCTTAGGCAGGGAGCAGTTCTTC
CASSYVLGREQFF
>TRBD1|TRBJ2-7|TRBV27
TGTGCCAGCAGCCGGACAGGCCTGTATTACGAGCAGTACTTC
CASSRTGLYYEQYF
>.|TRBJ2-7|TRBV10-3
TGTGCCATCAGTGGGGACTCCAGCTCCTACGAGCAGTACTTC
CAISGDSSSYEQYF
>.|TRBJ1-1|TRBV10-3
TGTGCCATCAAGGCCGGAGGTTACACTGAAGCTTTCTTT
CAIKAGGYTEAFF
>.|TRBJ1-1|TRBV6-1
TGTGCCAGCAGCCCTGACAGTTCAGAAGCTTTCTTT
CASSPDSSEAFF